Listed here are 11 T cell receptor beta chains from one sample, sequenced in a study of shared clonotypes between healthy human individuals. Sequencing was performed with immunoSEQ multiplex PCR; in TCRdb, only in-frame clones are kept and a portion is missing. Of roughly 700,000 clones listed, around 90% are singletons. The sample comprised memory CD8+ T cells from PBMCs. Specified subset: CD45RO+ cells pooled with CCR7-negative TemRA cells. These receptors were obtained from a man aged 18-30 years in good health. Some clones in this sample may be carry-over from other donors' samples.

The V gene is TRBV28, the J gene TRBJ2-7, with a tentative D call TRBD1 (6 bases). Germline V gene sequence: CDR1 MDHEN, CDR2 SYDVKM. V gave up 5 bases and J gave up 3 bases, with 17 bases separating them. The CDR3 has 15 residues. For the CDR3, the DNA is TGTGCCAGCAGTGGAAGTTGGACAGCCCGCTACGAGCAGTACTTC. This translates into CASSGSWTARYEQYF.

This chain uses TRBV5-4 with TRBJ1-1, with 8 bases identical to TRBD1. Germline V CDR1 and CDR2: SGHNT, YYREEE (reference sequence). Unmatched junction bases numbered 5, after V lost 0 bases and J lost 1 base. This CDR3 has 16 residues. The CDR3 DNA sequence: TGTGCCAGCAGCTTGGGTTTCGACAGGGGGAACACTGAAGCTTTCTTT. Translating it yields CASSLGFDRGNTEAFF.

CDR3 residues: CASSLDGDLPVNEQFF. The DNA for the CDR3 is TGCGCCAGCAGCTTGGATGGTGACTTACCCGTCAATGAGCAGTTCTTC. V is TRBV5-1 and J is TRBJ2-1; D uncertain. The V and J ends lost 0 bases and 6 bases respectively, with 16 bases between them. This CDR3 is 16 amino acids long. Germline CDR1 and CDR2: SGHRS and YFSETQ.

CDR3: CASSELLVTHEQYF. The CDR3 coding sequence is TGTGCCAGCAGTGAACTACTAGTGACGCACGAGCAGTACTTC. The chain uses TRBV2 and TRBJ2-7; TRBD2 might be the D (5 bases). V shed 2 bases and J shed 5 bases, with 13 bases lying between them. The germline V gene encodes CDR1 SNHLY and CDR2 FYNNEI. This CDR3 comprises 14 residues.

V usage is TRBV27 and J usage is TRBJ1-5; tentatively, D is TRBD1 (5 bases). The ends were cut back, 3 bases at V and 6 bases at J, with 15 bases in the middle. Germline V gene data show CDR1 as MNHEY and CDR2 as SMNVEV (reference sequence). The CDR3 has 15 residues. The CDR3 coding sequence is TGTGCCAGCAGTTTGATCGGGTTCGGGGGTCAGCCCCAGCATTTT. Translation gives CASSLIGFGGQPQHF.

J is TRBJ2-3 and V is TRBV28; D ambiguous. The V gene's germline CDR1 is MDHEN and CDR2 SYDVKM. This CDR3 has 12 residues. V lost 1 base to trimming and J lost 6 bases, with 5 bases between them. The DNA for the CDR3 is TGTGCCAGCAGTTTATATTGGGATACGCAGTATTTT. Translation: CASSLYWDTQYF.

Here the CDR3 DNA reads TGTGCCAGCAGCCCCAACAGGGCCTACGAGCAGTACTTC. Residues: CASSPNRAYEQYF. This chain links TRBV6-5 with TRBJ2-7, with D perhaps matching TRBD1 (6 bases). The CDR3 length is 13 residues. Germline V gene data show CDR1 as MNHEY and CDR2 as SVGAGI. V lost 6 bases, J lost 2 bases, and 11 bases lay in between.

The V gene is TRBV7-3, the J gene TRBJ1-1, with no clear D. The germline gives CDR1 SGHTA, CDR2 FQGTGA. This CDR3 is built from 13 residues. The ends were cut back, 1 base at V and 8 bases at J, with 11 bases in the middle. The CDR3 region has the DNA TGTGCCAGCAGCTTAATCCAGGCCAAGGAAGCTTTCTTT. Translation: CASSLIQAKEAFF. The whole variable domain, remainder taken from reference TRBV7-3 and TRBJ1-1, is GAGVSQTPSNKVTEKGKYVELRCDPISGHTALYWYRQSLGQGPEFLIYFQGTGAADDSGLPNDRFFAVRPEGSVSTLKIQRTERGDSAVYLCASSLIQAKEAFFGQGTRLTVV.

The chain employs TRBV7-6 and TRBJ1-4; D unclear. The CDR3 has 14 amino acids. From germline, CDR1 is SGHVS and CDR2 FNYEAQ. V was cut by 5 bases and J by 0 bases, with 7 bases left in between. CDR3 sequence (DNA): TGTGCCAGCAGCCAAGAAGCAACTAATGAAAAACTGTTTTTT. Translated, it gives CASSQEATNEKLFF.

V gene TRBV28 combines with J gene TRBJ2-3, with 10 positions matching TRBD2. The trim removed 7 bases at V and 6 bases at J, leaving 10 bases unmatched. CDR1 is MDHEN, CDR2 SYDVKM, per germline. The CDR3 runs to 15 residues. As DNA, the CDR3 is TGTGCCAGCAACTTACTAGCGGGATTTGTCGATACGCAGTATTTT. Translated: CASNLLAGFVDTQYF.

This sequence joins TRBV4-1 and TRBJ2-7; D is perhaps TRBD2 (5 bases). Germline V gene data show CDR1 as MGHRA and CDR2 as YSYEKL. This CDR3 has 15 residues. The V and J ends lost 1 base and 2 bases respectively, with 12 bases between them. CDR3 DNA: TGCGCCAGCAGCCAAGTAGAGGGATCTCCCTACGAGCAGTACTTC. Translated, it gives CASSQVEGSPYEQYF.